Sequencing of this T cell receptor (beta chain) was carried out in a study of T cell changes during pregnancy in multiple sclerosis. Libraries were prepared by immunoSEQ multiplex PCR; TCRdb keeps only in-frame clonotypes and omits some of them. The sample lists some 56,000 clones; about 92% were seen once. CDR1 and CDR2 (germline): SGHVS, FQNEAQ. Trimming removed 4 bases from V and 3 bases from J; junction bases left unmatched: 5. The CDR3 runs 15 residues. V gene TRBV7-8 combines with J gene TRBJ2-7; 11 bases are a match to TRBD1. The sequencing used CD4+ T cells from peripheral blood mononuclear cells, collected after pregnancy. This sequence originates from a female donor with multiple sclerosis, enrolled in a pregnancy study. CDR3 DNA sequence: TGTGCCAGCAGCTCAATTGGGACAGGGGGCTACGAGCAGTACTTC. It codes for CASSSIGTGGYEQYF.